This TCR beta chain was recorded in a study of cytomegalovirus exposure and HLA in healthy donors. About the research overall: Earlier findings included 90 million to 120 million unique TCR beta sequences obtained from around 180 million T cells.

The germline CDR1 and CDR2 sequences are SGHDT and YYEEEE. The CDR3 covers 14 residues. The ends were cut back, 1 base at V and 5 bases at J, with 12 bases in the middle. Primers: 60 Vbeta forward and 13 Jbeta reverse. TCRdb keeps only in-frame clones here, not all; method: immunoSEQ multiplex PCR. The data include roughly 120,000 clones; the top ten clones carry 2% to 2.5%. This sequence was found in a man aged 35 to 55 in good health and CMV-seronegative. The rearrangement links TRBV5-6 to TRBJ1-1; D uncertain. Sequencing input: PBMCs. CDR3 sequence (DNA): TGTGCCAGCAGCTTGTTACTGAGGGTTACTGAAGCTTTCTTT. Translated: CASSLLLRVTEAFF.